The present T cell receptor (beta chain) was sequenced within a study of T cells after yellow fever vaccination. TCRdb analysed the 5' RACE reads with MiXCR anew, one entry per CDR3 protein. The table has fewer than 350,000 distinct CDR3 sequences, 8.5% to 9% seen once. V was trimmed by 6 bases and J by 11 bases, leaving 19 bases between them. There are 13 residues in the CDR3. The source material was PBMCs, sampled on the day of the first yellow fever vaccination. The chain carries TRBV12-3 or TRBV12-4 and TRBJ1-2; maybe TRBD1 (6 bases). The clonotype originates from a young man who received the YFV17D yellow fever vaccine. This CDR3 reads CASSPNLKGGYTF. The DNA for the CDR3 is TGTGCCAGCAGCCCCAACCTGAAGGGGGGATACACCTTC.